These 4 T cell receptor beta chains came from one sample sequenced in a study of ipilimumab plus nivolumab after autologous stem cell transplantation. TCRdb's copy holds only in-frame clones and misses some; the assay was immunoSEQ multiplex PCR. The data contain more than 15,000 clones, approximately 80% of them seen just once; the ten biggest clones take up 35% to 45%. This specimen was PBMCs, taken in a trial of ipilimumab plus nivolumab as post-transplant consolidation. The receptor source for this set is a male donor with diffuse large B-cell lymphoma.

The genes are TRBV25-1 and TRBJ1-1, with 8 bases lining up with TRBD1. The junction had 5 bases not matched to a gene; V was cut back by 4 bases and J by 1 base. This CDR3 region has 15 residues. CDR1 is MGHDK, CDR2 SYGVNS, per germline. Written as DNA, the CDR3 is TGTGCCAGCAGTGGGCAGGGGGCACGGAACACTGAAGCTTTCTTT. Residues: CASSGQGARNTEAFF.

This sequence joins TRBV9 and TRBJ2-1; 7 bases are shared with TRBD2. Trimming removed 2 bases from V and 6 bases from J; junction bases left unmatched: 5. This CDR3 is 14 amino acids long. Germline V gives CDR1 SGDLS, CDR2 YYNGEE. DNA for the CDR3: TGTGCCAGCAGCGTGACGACTAGCAGCAATGAGCAGTTCTTC. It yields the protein CASSVTTSSNEQFF.

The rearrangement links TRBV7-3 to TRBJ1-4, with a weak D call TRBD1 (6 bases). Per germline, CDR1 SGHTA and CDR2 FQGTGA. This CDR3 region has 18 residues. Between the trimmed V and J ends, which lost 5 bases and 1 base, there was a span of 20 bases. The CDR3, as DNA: TGTGCCAGCAGCCTGCGGGACATTTCATCGGGAACTAATGAAAAACTGTTTTTT. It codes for CASSLRDISSGTNEKLFF. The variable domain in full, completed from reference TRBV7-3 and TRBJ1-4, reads GAGVSQTPSNKVTEKGKYVELRCDPISGHTALYWYRQSLGQGPEFLIYFQGTGAADDSGLPNDRFFAVRPEGSVSTLKIQRTERGDSAVYLCASSLRDISSGTNEKLFFGSGTQLSVL.

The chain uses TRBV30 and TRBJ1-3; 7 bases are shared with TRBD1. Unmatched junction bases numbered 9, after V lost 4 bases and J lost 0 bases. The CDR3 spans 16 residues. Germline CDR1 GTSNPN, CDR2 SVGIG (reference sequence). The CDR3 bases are TGTGCCTGGAATTTATGGGGACAGCACTCTGGAAACACCATATATTTT. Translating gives CAWNLWGQHSGNTIYF.